The T cell receptor (beta chain) described here comes from a study of CD8+ T cells in alopecia areata. The overall study: Roughly 6-11-week-old female C3H/HeJ mice were grafted with skin from spontaneously alopecic roughly 6-12-month-old C3H/HeJ graft donors.

cDNA serving as the sequencing template came from extracted, reverse transcribed RNA. Generated by immunoSEQ multiplex PCR, the TCRdb table keeps only in-frame clones and is missing some. Recorded here are 270,000 or so clones, none singletons. The study sorted pooled cutaneous lymph node cells by CD4, CD8alpha, NKG2D, NKG2ACE and other markers. The germline V gene has CDR1 NNHNN and CDR2 SYGAGS (reference sequence). V dropped 1 base and J dropped 0 bases, with 11 bases sitting between them. CDR3 length: 16 residues. This clone was counted a few times. The antigen remains unidentified. The genes are named according to mouse. The CDR3 end is not reached by the read, which stops 4 residues before it; the germline J gene fills it in. Study-level findings and limits: Higher clonality than in normal scalp was seen in lesional scalp, especially alopecia totalis/universalis. Patients shared TCRs less clearly than mice did, possibly for HLA-related reasons.

This sequence joins TRBV13-2 and TRBJ2-1; TRBD1 might be the D (7 bases). Sequenced sample: CD4+ T cells sorted from a lymph node. This receptor was obtained from a C3H/HeJ mouse with alopecia areata. This strain has MHC haplotype H2-k. CDR3 protein: CASGDRQGGNYAEQFF. CDR3 DNA, as far as it was read: TGTGCCAGCGGTGATCGGCAGGGGGGTAACTATGCT.